The rows below give T cell receptor beta chains drawn from one sample of a study of blood T cell repertoires in COVID-19. Clones were sequenced by immunoSEQ multiplex PCR, and TCRdb holds only the in-frame ones, with some missing. The sample lists some 78,000 clones; roughly 84% were seen once. What was sequenced was peripheral blood. These receptors all stem from a man aged 50-60 years with acute or convalescent COVID-19. The CDR3 runs from the conserved cysteine through the conserved F or W. Fields, in order: clone size, J gene, V gene, D gene, CDR3 protein, CDR3 DNA. A D gene is named only where the DNA matches it firmly. Expanded clones get a size class; other rows say once, few or many, or leave the size out.

clone_size: .
j_call: TRBJ1-3
v_call: TRBV9
d_call: TRBD1
cdr3_aa: CASSVGPGQAVSGNTIYF
cdr3_nt: TGTGCCAGCAGCGTAGGCCCAGGACAGGCGGTATCTGGAAACACCATATATTTT

clone_size: .
j_call: TRBJ1-4
v_call: TRBV9
d_call: .
cdr3_aa: CASSVGNRLTVNEKLFF
cdr3_nt: TGTGCCAGCAGCGTAGGAAATAGATTAACCGTTAATGAAAAACTGTTTTTT

clone_size: .
j_call: TRBJ1-6
v_call: TRBV30
d_call: TRBD1
cdr3_aa: CASPTGSSYNSPLHF
cdr3_nt: TGTGCCTCCCCGACAGGGAGCTCCTATAATTCACCCCTCCACTTT

clone_size: .
j_call: TRBJ2-7
v_call: TRBV7-2
d_call: TRBD1
cdr3_aa: CASSLGQGIAEQYF
cdr3_nt: TGTGCCAGCAGCTTGGGACAGGGAATCGCCGAGCAGTACTTC

clone_size: few
j_call: TRBJ1-4
v_call: TRBV4-3
d_call: .
cdr3_aa: CASSPRQVNEKLFF
cdr3_nt: TGCGCCAGCAGCCCTCGACAGGTTAATGAAAAACTGTTTTTT

clone_size: .
j_call: TRBJ2-1
v_call: TRBV6-5
d_call: TRBD2
cdr3_aa: CASSYFFGLAVNEQFF
cdr3_nt: TGTGCCAGCAGTTACTTTTTCGGACTAGCGGTAAATGAGCAGTTCTTC

clone_size: once
j_call: TRBJ2-2
v_call: TRBV29-1
d_call: TRBD2
cdr3_aa: CSVESGGAGTGELFF
cdr3_nt: TGCAGCGTTGAGAGCGGGGGGGCCGGCACCGGGGAGCTGTTTTTT

clone_size: .
j_call: TRBJ2-3
v_call: TRBV6-5
d_call: TRBD1
cdr3_aa: CASSRTGLGTDTQYF
cdr3_nt: TGTGCCAGCAGCCGGACAGGTCTGGGCACAGATACGCAGTATTTT

clone_size: .
j_call: TRBJ1-1
v_call: TRBV27
d_call: TRBD1
cdr3_aa: CASSLSMFGTGGTEAFF
cdr3_nt: TGTGCCAGCAGTTTATCGATGTTTGGGACAGGGGGCACTGAAGCTTTCTTT

clone_size: .
j_call: TRBJ2-6
v_call: TRBV2
d_call: .
cdr3_aa: CASSESSGANVLTF
cdr3_nt: TGTGCCAGCAGTGAGTCTTCTGGGGCCAACGTCCTGACTTTC

clone_size: .
j_call: TRBJ1-1
v_call: TRBV7-9
d_call: TRBD1
cdr3_aa: CASSRLIQGGTEAFF
cdr3_nt: TGTGCCAGCAGCCGATTGATTCAGGGGGGCACTGAAGCTTTCTTT

clone_size: .
j_call: TRBJ2-2
v_call: TRBV6-1
d_call: TRBD2
cdr3_aa: CASSEGAGYVGELFF
cdr3_nt: TGTGCCAGCAGTGAAGGAGCGGGATATGTCGGGGAGCTGTTTTTT

clone_size: .
j_call: TRBJ1-5
v_call: TRBV5-5
d_call: TRBD1
cdr3_aa: CASSPGQGYQPQHF
cdr3_nt: TGTGCCAGCAGCCCGGGACAGGGCTATCAGCCCCAGCATTTT

clone_size: .
j_call: TRBJ2-2
v_call: TRBV9
d_call: .
cdr3_aa: CASSPRMTETGELFF
cdr3_nt: TGTGCCAGCAGCCCCCGAATGACAGAGACCGGGGAGCTGTTTTTT

clone_size: once
j_call: TRBJ1-6
v_call: TRBV19
d_call: TRBD1
cdr3_aa: CASSMAGGAYSPLHF
cdr3_nt: TGTGCCAGTAGTATGGCAGGGGGCGCGTATTCACCCCTCCACTTT

clone_size: .
j_call: TRBJ2-1
v_call: TRBV3-1/TRBV3-2
d_call: TRBD2
cdr3_aa: CASSPPLAGTSYNEQFF
cdr3_nt: TGTGCCAGCAGCCCCCCCCTAGCGGGGACATCCTACAATGAGCAGTTCTTC

clone_size: .
j_call: TRBJ2-7
v_call: TRBV27
d_call: TRBD2
cdr3_aa: CASSHTLAARNEQYF
cdr3_nt: TGTGCCAGCAGTCATACACTAGCGGCGCGGAACGAGCAGTACTTC

clone_size: .
j_call: TRBJ1-1
v_call: TRBV18
d_call: .
cdr3_aa: CASSPPGQTEAFF
cdr3_nt: TGTGCCAGCTCACCGCCTGGACAGACCGAAGCTTTCTTT

clone_size: .
j_call: TRBJ1-1
v_call: TRBV30
d_call: .
cdr3_aa: CAWSVYGVGTEAFF
cdr3_nt: TGTGCCTGGAGTGTTTACGGGGTAGGCACTGAAGCTTTCTTT

clone_size: .
j_call: TRBJ2-7
v_call: TRBV5-4
d_call: .
cdr3_aa: CASSPVGTSTYEQYF
cdr3_nt: TGTGCCAGCAGCCCTGTCGGCACTAGTACGTACGAGCAGTACTTC

clone_size: .
j_call: TRBJ1-2
v_call: TRBV11-2
d_call: TRBD1
cdr3_aa: CASSIRGPGYGYTF
cdr3_nt: TGTGCCAGCAGCATAAGGGGGCCCGGCTATGGCTACACCTTC

clone_size: .
j_call: TRBJ2-5
v_call: TRBV14
d_call: .
cdr3_aa: CASSQVGAGGGFQETQYF
cdr3_nt: TGTGCCAGCAGCCAAGTCGGGGCTGGGGGCGGTTTCCAAGAGACCCAGTACTTC